One and the same sample provided the 28 T cell receptor beta chains below, sequenced in a study of T-cell memory formation after mild COVID-19. MiXCR, applied by TCRdb to the 5' RACE reads, yields one record per CDR3 protein. The table has some 410,000 distinct CDR3 sequences, more than 20% seen once. The material sequenced was PBMCs or a T cell subset sorted from them (not recorded which). The receptors stem from an adult woman who had mild COVID-19 (a few samples of this study predate the infection). Cell type and time point are not known.

The chain carries TRBV6-5 and TRBJ1-6; TRBD1 might be the D (5 bases). The V end was cut by 5 bases, the J end by 13 bases, with 15 bases between. Germline V gene data show CDR1 as MNHEY and CDR2 as SVGAGI. The CDR3 extends over 13 amino acids. The CDR3 DNA sequence: TGTGCCAGCAGTACGACAGCGACCCACCCCCTCCACTTT. It codes for CASSTTATHPLHF.

This clonotype was detected only a few times. The chain links TRBV18 to TRBJ2-1; TRBD2 aligns across 12 bases. Germline trimming cut 6 bases from V and 7 bases from J; bases unmatched to any gene: 4. Per germline, CDR1 KGHSH and CDR2 LQKENI. This CDR3 contains 14 residues. DNA for the CDR3: TGTGCCAGCTCCCGGACTAGCGGGAAGAATGAGCAGTTCTTC. It encodes CASSRTSGKNEQFF.

The rearrangement joins TRBV6-2 or TRBV6-3 to TRBJ2-7, with TRBD1 matching over 9 bases. From germline, CDR1 is MNHEY and CDR2 SVGEGT. J was trimmed by 1 base and V by 5 bases; bases with no gene match: 9. This CDR3 comprises 16 residues. The CDR3: CASSPPGQGSSYEQYF. The CDR3 DNA sequence: TGTGCCAGCAGTCCCCCGGGACAGGGAAGTTCCTACGAGCAGTACTTC.

The rearrangement joins TRBV6-2 or TRBV6-3 to TRBJ2-7; 10 bases align to TRBD2. CDR1 MNHEY and CDR2 SVGEGT come from the germline V gene. Losses at the gene ends were 6 bases for V and 3 bases for J; bases not matched to a gene: 5. The CDR3 contains 14 residues. CDR3 sequence reads: CASSVLAGLYEQYF. CDR3 DNA: TGTGCCAGCAGCGTACTAGCGGGGCTCTACGAGCAGTACTTC.

In this sample, this clonotype turned up many times. The CDR3 nucleotides are TGTGCCATCAGCCGGCAGGGGGCGGACACTGAAGCTTTCTTT. Protein sequence: CAISRQGADTEAFF. The chain carries TRBV10-3 and TRBJ1-1, with 8 bases identical to TRBD1. With 6 bases clipped from V and 3 bases from J, the junction kept 6 bases outside the gene matches. The germline gives CDR1 ENHRY, CDR2 SYGVKD. The CDR3 extends over 14 amino acids.

This clonotype was observed a handful of times. The V call is TRBV7-8, the J call TRBJ2-2; D is uncertain. The CDR3 length is 14 residues. Germline CDR1 is SGHVS and CDR2 is FQNEAQ. Trimming took 1 base from V and 7 from J, leaving 10 bases between them. CDR3 amino acids: CASSLEGNIGELFF. The DNA of the CDR3 is TGTGCCAGCAGCTTAGAGGGAAATATCGGGGAGCTGTTTTTT. Together with reference TRBV7-8 and TRBJ2-2, the CDR3 gives the full variable domain: GAGVSQSPRYKVAKRGQDVALRCDPISGHVSLFWYQQALGQGPEFLTYFQNEAQLDKSGLPSDRFFAERPEGSVSTLKIQRTQQEDSAVYLCASSLEGNIGELFFGEGSRLTVL.

This clonotype was seen a few times. This chain connects TRBV5-1 to TRBJ1-1; D is possibly TRBD1 (5 bases). The CDR3 contains 15 residues. With 4 bases removed from V and 1 base from J, the gap between germline ends came to 14 bases. Looked up from germline, CDR1 is SGHRS and CDR2 is YFSETQ. The CDR3 is CASSLSTVTNTEAFF. CDR3 DNA sequence: TGCGCCAGCAGCCTCTCGACAGTGACGAACACTGAAGCTTTCTTT. Full variable domain (remainder filled in from reference TRBV5-1 and TRBJ1-1): KAGVTQTPRYLIKTRGQQVTLSCSPISGHRSVSWYQQTPGQGLQFLFEYFSETQRNKGNFPGRFSGRQFSNSRSEMNVSTLELGDSALYLCASSLSTVTNTEAFFGQGTRLTVV.

This clonotype was recorded at least ten times. The chain links TRBV7-6 to TRBJ2-3; no firm D call. From germline, CDR1 is SGHVS and CDR2 FNYEAQ. The CDR3 is made up of 13 amino acids. The germline V and J ends were trimmed by 0 bases and 2 bases, with 3 bases remaining between them. The CDR3 is CASSLAVTDTQYF. The CDR3 bases are TGTGCCAGCAGCTTAGCGGTCACAGATACGCAGTATTTT. Based on the CDR3 plus reference TRBV7-6 and TRBJ2-3, the full variable domain is GAGVSQSPRYKVTKRGQDVALRCDPISGHVSLYWYRQALGQGPEFLTYFNYEAQQDKSGLPNDRFSAERPEGSISTLTIQRTEQRDSAMYRCASSLAVTDTQYFGPGTRLTVL.

This chain joins TRBV9 and TRBJ1-6, with 9 bases lining up with TRBD1. This CDR3 has 15 amino acids. J lost 6 bases, V lost 0 bases, and 1 base had no gene match. From germline, CDR1 is SGDLS and CDR2 YYNGEE. CDR3 sequence reads: CASSVEDRGNSPLHF. Here the CDR3 DNA reads TGTGCCAGCAGCGTAGAGGACAGGGGTAATTCACCCCTCCACTTT.

The chain combines TRBV24-1 with TRBJ2-1; 12 bases are a match to TRBD2. Germline loops: CDR1 KGHDR, CDR2 SFDVKD. V was pared by 4 bases and J by 5 bases, with 5 bases of the junction left unmatched. CDR3 size: 16 residues. This CDR3 is CATSDPTSGRHNEQFF. CDR3 nucleotides: TGTGCCACCAGTGACCCTACTAGCGGGAGGCACAATGAGCAGTTCTTC.

V gene TRBV13 combines with J gene TRBJ1-1, with 7 nucleotides matching TRBD1. Per the germline V gene, CDR1 is PRHDT and CDR2 is FYEKMQ (reference sequence). This CDR3 is built from 14 residues. V was clipped by 5 bases and J by 3 bases; unmatched bases: 6. The CDR3 DNA reads TGTGCCAGCAGCCCGGGACAGTGGGACACTGAAGCTTTCTTT. Protein sequence: CASSPGQWDTEAFF.

This clonotype was seen only a few times. The chain uses TRBV6-5 and TRBJ2-7; 7 bases line up with TRBD2. V was clipped by 2 bases and J by 1 base; unmatched bases: 2. The CDR3 loop spans 14 amino acids. The germline V gene has CDR1 MNHEY and CDR2 SVGAGI. The CDR3 nucleotides read TGTGCCAGCAGTTACGCGGGGGAGTCCTACGAGCAGTACTTC. Residues: CASSYAGESYEQYF.

The V gene is TRBV18, the J gene TRBJ1-1, with 10 nucleotides matching TRBD1. Germline V gene data show CDR1 as KGHSH and CDR2 as LQKENI. The CDR3 has 16 amino acids. V was pared by 1 base and J by 5 bases, with 7 bases of the junction left unmatched. The CDR3 loop is CASSPRTGGVGTEAFF. CDR3 DNA sequence: TGTGCCAGCTCACCACGGACAGGGGGAGTCGGGACTGAAGCTTTCTTT.

This clonotype was seen only a few times. The chain joins TRBV5-5 to TRBJ2-1; the D is unclear. This CDR3 has 16 amino acids. Trimming cost V 1 base and J 6 bases, with 17 bases left between them. Germline CDR1 SGHKS, CDR2 YYEKEE (reference sequence). The CDR3 spells CASSLYPSEDFNEQFF. CDR3 coding DNA: TGTGCCAGCAGCTTGTATCCATCCGAAGACTTCAATGAGCAGTTCTTC.

This chain uses TRBV29-1 with TRBJ1-1; D unresolved. The ends were cut back, 6 bases at V and 3 bases at J, with 8 bases in the middle. This CDR3 is 11 amino acids long. CDR1 SQVTM and CDR2 ANQGSEA come from the germline V gene. CDR3 sequence reads: CSVGVYTEAFF. In DNA form, the CDR3 reads TGCAGCGTCGGGGTATACACTGAAGCTTTCTTT.

This clonotype was found a few times. The genes are TRBV29-1 and TRBJ1-2; D is perhaps TRBD1 (6 bases). The CDR3 runs to 17 residues. Per the germline V gene, CDR1 is SQVTM and CDR2 is ANQGSEA. Trimming shortened V by 3 bases and J by 5 bases, and 25 bases separated the two germline ends. CDR3 amino acids: CSVDLSPMDRQSYGYTF. CDR3 DNA: TGCAGCGTTGATCTATCGCCCATGGACAGACAGTCTTATGGCTACACCTTC.

V gene TRBV5-5 combines with J gene TRBJ2-1; perhaps TRBD2 as D (5 bases). CDR3 length: 13 amino acids. The germline V gene encodes CDR1 SGHKS and CDR2 YYEKEE (reference sequence). Trimming took off 8 bases at V and 8 bases at J, with 17 bases between the two ends. This CDR3 reads CASLSRDTYEQFF. CDR3 DNA sequence: TGTGCCAGTCTTAGCCGGGATACATATGAGCAGTTCTTC.

The DNA of the CDR3 is TGTGCCAGCAGCGCGGGGTTTAGCACAGATACGCAGTATTTT. Translation gives CASSAGFSTDTQYF. This chain connects TRBV7-2 to TRBJ2-3, with a weak D call TRBD2 (6 bases). Germline CDR1 reads SGHTA; CDR2 reads FQGNSA. Trimming left V 5 bases short and J 0 bases short, with 9 bases between. The CDR3 is 14 amino acids. Combining the CDR3 with reference TRBV7-2 and TRBJ2-3 gives the whole variable domain GAGVSQSPSNKVTEKGKDVELRCDPISGHTALYWYRQSLGQGLEFLIYFQGNSAPDKSGLPSDRFSAERTGGSVSTLTIQRTQQEDSAVYLCASSAGFSTDTQYFGPGTRLTVL.

This rearrangement joins TRBV2 to TRBJ1-5; D might be TRBD1 (5 bases). Germline V lookup: CDR1 SNHLY, CDR2 FYNNEI. There are 15 residues in the CDR3. V lost 4 bases and J lost 4, with 14 bases in between. The CDR3 coding sequence is TGTGCCAGCAGTGTGGAGGGGATAGGAAATCAGCCCCAGCATTTT. This encodes CASSVEGIGNQPQHF.

In its sample, this clonotype was seen a few times. V and J are TRBV7-2 and TRBJ2-7; 10 nucleotides line up with TRBD1. V lost 3 bases and J lost 5; bases outside the gene matches: 7. Germline values: CDR1 SGHTA, CDR2 FQGNSA. CDR3 length: 15 residues. The CDR3 region is CASSFPGQGTHEQYF. CDR3 bases: TGTGCCAGCAGCTTTCCGGGACAGGGGACCCACGAGCAGTACTTC.

The CDR3 DNA sequence: TGTGCCAGCAGCTTAGGACTAGGAATCCAAGAGACCCAGTACTTC. Translating gives CASSLGLGIQETQYF. The rearrangement uses TRBV5-6 and TRBJ2-5; 7 bases map to TRBD2. The V and J ends lost 2 bases and 1 base, in that order; junction bases with no gene match: 5. Per the germline V gene, CDR1 is SGHDT and CDR2 is YYEEEE. This CDR3 contains 15 residues.

This sequence joins TRBV12-3 or TRBV12-4 and TRBJ2-4, with unresolved D. This CDR3 contains 13 residues. Trimming shortened V by 6 bases and J by 4 bases, and 10 bases separated the two germline ends. CDR3 nucleotide sequence: TGTGCCAGCAGACCCTCATCTAAAAACATTCAGTACTTC. Its translation: CASRPSSKNIQYF.

The chain combines TRBV19 with TRBJ2-7, with D unclear. CDR3 length equals 14 residues. CDR1 and CDR2 (germline): LNHDA, SQIVND (reference sequence). V was trimmed by 2 bases and J by 0 bases, leaving 8 bases between them. As DNA, the CDR3 is TGTGCCAGTAGTATATCCCTGAGCTCCTACGAGCAGTACTTC. This sequence encodes CASSISLSSYEQYF.

This sequence joins TRBV9 and TRBJ1-2, with TRBD1 as a possible D gene (5 bases). CDR3 size: 15 residues. V lost 3 bases and J 4 bases, leaving 16 bases between the germline ends. Germline CDR1 is SGDLS and CDR2 is YYNGEE. CDR3 in amino acids: CASSAYQGRGYGYTF. The CDR3 coding sequence is TGTGCCAGCAGCGCGTATCAGGGTCGGGGCTATGGCTACACCTTC.

This clonotype came up a few times. The chain employs TRBV4-2 and TRBJ2-3; 7 bases match TRBD1. The CDR3 loop spans 15 amino acids. The V gene end was trimmed by 1 base and the J gene end by 5 bases; junction bases not matched to a gene: 6. Germline CDR1 reads LGHNA; CDR2 reads YNFKEQ. The CDR3 bases are TGTGCCAGCAGCCAAGGGGGACGACAGGGAGATACGCAGTATTTT. Its protein product is CASSQGGRQGDTQYF.

On this clonotype itself: At one end, the junction sequence differs from germline, possibly due to a read error. The chain combines TRBV7-7 with TRBJ2-7; 8 bases align to TRBD1. Germline CDR1 reads SSHAT; CDR2 reads FNYEAQ (reference sequence). The CDR3 runs to 15 residues. The CDR3 coding sequence is TGTGCTAGCAGCTTGTCAGGGGGCGACGGCAACGAGCAGTACTTC. Amino acids: CASSLSGGDGNEQYF.

This clonotype turned up a few times. The rearrangement links TRBV27 to TRBJ1-1; 7 bases map to TRBD1. The V and J ends lost 5 bases and 1 base, in that order; junction bases with no gene match: 7. Germline CDR1 and CDR2: MNHEY and SMNVEV (reference sequence). The CDR3 is 15 amino acids. The CDR3: CASSATRTGNTEAFF. The CDR3 DNA reads TGTGCCAGCAGTGCCACTAGGACAGGGAACACTGAAGCTTTCTTT.

This clonotype was found many times. The chain has TRBV9 and TRBJ2-1; TRBD1 aligns across 9 bases. Germline V gene sequence: CDR1 SGDLS, CDR2 YYNGEE. The V and J ends lost 3 bases and 8 bases, in that order; junction bases with no gene match: 12. There are 16 residues in the CDR3. The CDR3 here is CASSARTGDSWDEQFF. The CDR3 DNA reads as TGTGCCAGCAGCGCCCGGACAGGGGACAGCTGGGATGAGCAGTTCTTC.